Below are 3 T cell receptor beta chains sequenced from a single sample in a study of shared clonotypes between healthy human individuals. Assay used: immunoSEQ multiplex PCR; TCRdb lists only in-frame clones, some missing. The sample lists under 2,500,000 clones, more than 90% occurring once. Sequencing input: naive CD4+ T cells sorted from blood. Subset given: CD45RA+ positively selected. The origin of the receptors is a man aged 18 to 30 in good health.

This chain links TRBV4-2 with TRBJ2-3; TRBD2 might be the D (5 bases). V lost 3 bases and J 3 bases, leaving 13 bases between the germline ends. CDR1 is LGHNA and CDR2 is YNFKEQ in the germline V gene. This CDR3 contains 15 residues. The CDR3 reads CASSHPPGGTDTQYF. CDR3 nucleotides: TGTGCCAGCAGCCACCCACCCGGAGGAACAGATACGCAGTATTTT.

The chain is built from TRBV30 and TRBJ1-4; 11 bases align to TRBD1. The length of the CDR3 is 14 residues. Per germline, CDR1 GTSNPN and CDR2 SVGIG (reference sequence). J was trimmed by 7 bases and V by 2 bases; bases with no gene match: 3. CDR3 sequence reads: CAWSPGQGVEKLFF. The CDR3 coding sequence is TGTGCCTGGAGTCCGGGACAGGGGGTTGAAAAACTGTTTTTT.

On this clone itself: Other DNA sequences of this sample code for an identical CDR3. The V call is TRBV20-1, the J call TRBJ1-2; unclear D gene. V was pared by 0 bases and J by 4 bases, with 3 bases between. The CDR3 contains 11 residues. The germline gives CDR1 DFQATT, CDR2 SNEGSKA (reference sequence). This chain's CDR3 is CSARDGYGYTF. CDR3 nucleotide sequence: TGCAGTGCTAGAGATGGCTATGGCTACACCTTC.